The entry below gives a single T cell receptor (beta chain) sequence along with its context. Its specificity is unknown. Germline CDR1 reads SGHNT; CDR2 reads YYREEE (reference sequence). CDR3 length: 16 residues. V lost 4 bases, J lost 4 bases, and 11 bases stayed unmatched. The data originate from a study of T cell responses to AZD1222 COVID-19 vaccine. Sequencing used immunoSEQ multiplex PCR; TCRdb keeps in-frame clones, though not all of them. This sample has roughly 150,000 clones, with roughly 88% found just once. Study-wide points: Repertoire sampling happened only post peak T cell response. Baseline seropositivity occurred in only six or seven AZD1222 recipients. Spike-spanning, vaccine-associated CD4 TCRs were dominant at 160-218 and 743-854.

This chain uses TRBV5-4 with TRBJ2-3; 8 bases are shared with TRBD1. The source is an adult who received the AZD1222 COVID-19 vaccine. The sequences come from peripheral blood, collected 28 days after the second AZD1222 dose. The CDR3 DNA sequence: TGTGCCAGCAGCCGAGGATCGGGACAGGAGTCAGATACGCAGTATTTT. Encoded protein: CASSRGSGQESDTQYF.